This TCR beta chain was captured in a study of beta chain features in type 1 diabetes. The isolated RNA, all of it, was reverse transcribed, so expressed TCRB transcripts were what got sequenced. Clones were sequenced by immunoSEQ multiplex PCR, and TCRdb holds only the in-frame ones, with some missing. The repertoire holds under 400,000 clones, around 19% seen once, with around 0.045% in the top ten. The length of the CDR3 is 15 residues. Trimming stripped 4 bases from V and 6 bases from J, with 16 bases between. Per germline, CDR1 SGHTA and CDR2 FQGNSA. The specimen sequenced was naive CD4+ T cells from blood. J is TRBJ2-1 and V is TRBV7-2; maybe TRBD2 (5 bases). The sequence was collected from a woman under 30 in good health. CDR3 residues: CASSSRSRGINEQFF. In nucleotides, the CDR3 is TGTGCCAGCAGCTCCCGTTCCCGAGGGATCAATGAGCAGTTCTTC.